This T cell receptor (beta chain) originates from a study of T cells in Graves' hyperthyroidism and ophthalmopathy. Trimming took off 1 base at V and 3 bases at J, with 13 bases between the two ends. CDR3 length: 16 residues. Used for diagnoses were clinical symptoms, serum thyroxine and TRAb, thyroid ultrasound and orbital computed tomography. Amplified TCR beta CDR3 regions came from RNA transcripts. Primed by the HTBI set, a first-round RT-PCR was run on the TCR CDR3. TCRdb analysed the multiplex PCR reads with MiXCR anew, one entry per CDR3 protein. Found here are hundreds of thousands of distinct CDR3 sequences, 12% to 15% of them singletons; the top ten hold 10%.

Sequenced input: blood. This sequence was found in a young woman with Graves' hyperthyroidism. The rearrangement joins TRBV12-3 or TRBV12-4 to TRBJ1-3; D is unclear. In DNA, the CDR3 is TGTGCCAGCAGTTTAGGATTCGGGTCATTTGGAAACACCATATATTTT. Its translation is CASSLGFGSFGNTIYF.